This T cell receptor (beta chain) was captured in a study of blood T cell repertoires in COVID-19. Background on the study: Samples representing acute and convalescent COVID-19 were sourced from the United States, Italy and Spain. Sources were T cells, B-cell-depleted T cells, or PBMCs; the material itself was cDNA or gDNA.

Per the original data handling: Counts of nucleated cells, estimated from reference gene primer amplification, were obtained. Produced via immunoSEQ multiplex PCR; TCRdb's table is partial and in-frame only. That table furnishes V, J and clone size, whereas the DNA furnished D and trimming. This sample has 70,000 to 85,000 clones; approximately 89% occur once, and the top ten carry more than 1.5%. V was shortened by 0 bases and J by 3 bases, with 18 bases between the two germline ends. CDR1 and CDR2 (germline): SGDLS, YYNGEE. The CDR3 totals 18 residues. This sequence joins TRBV9 and TRBJ2-2; maybe TRBD1 (5 bases). Source material: peripheral blood. The source is a woman in her fifties or sixties with acute or convalescent COVID-19. CDR3 DNA sequence: TGTGCCAGCAGCGTAGAGGGCCCCTCCAGGGTTTACACCGGGGAGCTGTTTTTT. The encoded protein is CASSVEGPSRVYTGELFF.